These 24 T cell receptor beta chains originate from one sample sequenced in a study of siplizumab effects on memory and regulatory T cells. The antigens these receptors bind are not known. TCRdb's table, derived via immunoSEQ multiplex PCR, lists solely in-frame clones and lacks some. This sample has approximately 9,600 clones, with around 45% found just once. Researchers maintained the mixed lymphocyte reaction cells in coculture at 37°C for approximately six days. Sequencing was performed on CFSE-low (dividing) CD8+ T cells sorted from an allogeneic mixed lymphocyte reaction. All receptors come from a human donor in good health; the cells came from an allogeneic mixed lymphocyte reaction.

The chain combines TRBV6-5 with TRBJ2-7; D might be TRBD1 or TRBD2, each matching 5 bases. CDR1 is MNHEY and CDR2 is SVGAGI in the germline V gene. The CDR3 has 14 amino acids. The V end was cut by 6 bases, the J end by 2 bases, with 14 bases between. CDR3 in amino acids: CASSPQVTTYEQYF. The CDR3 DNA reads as TGTGCCAGCAGCCCACAGGTGACTACCTACGAGCAGTACTTC.

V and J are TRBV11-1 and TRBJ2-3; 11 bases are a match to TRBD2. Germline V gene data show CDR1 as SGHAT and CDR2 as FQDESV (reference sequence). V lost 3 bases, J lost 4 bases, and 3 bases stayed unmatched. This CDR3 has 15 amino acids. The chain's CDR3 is CASSFLAGGADTQYF. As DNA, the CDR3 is TGTGCCAGCAGCTTCCTAGCGGGGGGCGCAGATACGCAGTATTTT.

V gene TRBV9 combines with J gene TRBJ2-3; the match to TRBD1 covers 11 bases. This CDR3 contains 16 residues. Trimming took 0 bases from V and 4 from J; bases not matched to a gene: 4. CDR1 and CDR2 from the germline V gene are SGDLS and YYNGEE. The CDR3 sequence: CASSVVGQGEADTQYF. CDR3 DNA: TGTGCCAGCAGCGTAGTGGGACAGGGGGAAGCAGATACGCAGTATTTT.

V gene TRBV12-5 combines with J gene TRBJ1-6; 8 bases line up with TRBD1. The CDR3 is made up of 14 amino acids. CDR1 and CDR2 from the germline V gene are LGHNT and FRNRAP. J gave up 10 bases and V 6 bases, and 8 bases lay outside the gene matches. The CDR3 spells CASGSGQGGSPLHF. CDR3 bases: TGTGCTAGTGGATCCGGACAGGGAGGCTCACCCCTCCACTTT.

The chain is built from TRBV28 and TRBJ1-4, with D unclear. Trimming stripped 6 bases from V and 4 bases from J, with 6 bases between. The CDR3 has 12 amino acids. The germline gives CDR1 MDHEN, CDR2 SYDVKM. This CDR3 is CASSTFNEKLFF. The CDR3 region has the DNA TGTGCCAGCAGCACCTTTAATGAAAAACTGTTTTTT.

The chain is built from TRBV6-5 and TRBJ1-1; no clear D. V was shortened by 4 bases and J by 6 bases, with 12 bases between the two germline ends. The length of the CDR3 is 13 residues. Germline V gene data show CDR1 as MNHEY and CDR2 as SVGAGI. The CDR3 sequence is CASSFGMISEAFF. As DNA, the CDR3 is TGTGCCAGCAGTTTCGGGATGATTTCTGAAGCTTTCTTT.

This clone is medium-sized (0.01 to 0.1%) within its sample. CDR3 sequence: CASSLASSGGETQYF. For the CDR3, the DNA is TGTGCCAGCAGCTTAGCATCATCAGGGGGAGAGACCCAGTACTTC. The chain carries TRBV7-9 and TRBJ2-5; 7 bases map to TRBD1. CDR1 is SEHNR, CDR2 FQNEAQ, per germline (reference sequence). V was clipped by 0 bases and J by 4 bases; unmatched bases: 5. This CDR3 has 15 amino acids. The full variable domain, in which reference TRBV7-9 and TRBJ2-5 provide the parts outside the CDR3, is DTGVSQNPRHKITKRGQNVTFRCDPISEHNRLYWYRQTLGQGPEFLTYFQNEAQLEKSRLLSDRFSAERPKGSFSTLEIQRTEQGDSAMYLCASSLASSGGETQYFGPGTRLLVL.

The DNA for the CDR3 is TGTGCCAGCAGCCCCGGTTCATCGTCCCTCTACGAGCAGTACTTC. Its translation: CASSPGSSSLYEQYF. The V call is TRBV6-6, the J call TRBJ2-7; D remains ambiguous. The germline V gene encodes CDR1 MNHNY and CDR2 SVGAGI (reference sequence). The CDR3 loop spans 15 amino acids. Deletions cut 6 bases from V and 3 bases from J, with 18 bases between.

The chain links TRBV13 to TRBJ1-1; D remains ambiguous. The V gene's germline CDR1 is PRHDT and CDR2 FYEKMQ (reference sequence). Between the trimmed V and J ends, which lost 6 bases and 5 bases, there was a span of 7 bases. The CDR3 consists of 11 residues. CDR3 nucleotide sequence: TGTGCCAGCAGTTTCGGGACTGAAGCTTTCTTT. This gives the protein CASSFGTEAFF.

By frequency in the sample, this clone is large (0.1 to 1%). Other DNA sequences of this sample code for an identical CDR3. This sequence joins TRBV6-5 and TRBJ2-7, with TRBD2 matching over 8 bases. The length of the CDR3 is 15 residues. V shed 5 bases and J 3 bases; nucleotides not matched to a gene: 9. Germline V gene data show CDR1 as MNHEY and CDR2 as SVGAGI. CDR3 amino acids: CASSPSGGSNYEQYF. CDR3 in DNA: TGTGCCAGCAGTCCCTCGGGGGGGAGTAACTACGAGCAGTACTTC.

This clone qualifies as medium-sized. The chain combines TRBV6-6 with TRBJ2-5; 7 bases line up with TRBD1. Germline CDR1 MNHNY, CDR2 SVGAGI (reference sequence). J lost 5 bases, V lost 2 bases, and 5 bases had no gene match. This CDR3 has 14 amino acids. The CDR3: CASSYEGAFETQYF. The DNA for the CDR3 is TGTGCCAGCAGTTACGAGGGGGCTTTTGAGACCCAGTACTTC.

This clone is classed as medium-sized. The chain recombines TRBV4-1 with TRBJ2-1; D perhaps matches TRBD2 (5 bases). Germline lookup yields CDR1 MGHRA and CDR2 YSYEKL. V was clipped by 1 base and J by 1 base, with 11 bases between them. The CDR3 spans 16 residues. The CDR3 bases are TGCGCCAGCAGCCAAGGCATGAGCGGTTCCTACAATGAGCAGTTCTTC. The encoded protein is CASSQGMSGSYNEQFF.

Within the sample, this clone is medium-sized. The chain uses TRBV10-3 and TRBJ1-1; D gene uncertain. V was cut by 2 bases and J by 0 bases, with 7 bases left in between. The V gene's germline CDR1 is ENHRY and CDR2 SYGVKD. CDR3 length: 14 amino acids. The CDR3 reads CAISESGMNTEAFF. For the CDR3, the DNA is TGTGCCATCAGTGAGAGCGGAATGAACACTGAAGCTTTCTTT.

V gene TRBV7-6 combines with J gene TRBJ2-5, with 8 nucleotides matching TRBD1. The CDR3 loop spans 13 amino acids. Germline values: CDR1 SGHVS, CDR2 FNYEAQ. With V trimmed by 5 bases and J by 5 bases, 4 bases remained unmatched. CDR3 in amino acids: CASSPWTGETQYF. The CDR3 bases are TGTGCCAGCAGCCCCTGGACAGGGGAGACCCAGTACTTC.

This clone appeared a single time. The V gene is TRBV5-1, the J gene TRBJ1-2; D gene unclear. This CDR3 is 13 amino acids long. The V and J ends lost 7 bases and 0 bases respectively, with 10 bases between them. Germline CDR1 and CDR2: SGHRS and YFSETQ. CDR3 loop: CASRLGSNYGYTF. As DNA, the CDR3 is TGCGCCAGCCGGTTGGGGTCTAACTATGGCTACACCTTC.

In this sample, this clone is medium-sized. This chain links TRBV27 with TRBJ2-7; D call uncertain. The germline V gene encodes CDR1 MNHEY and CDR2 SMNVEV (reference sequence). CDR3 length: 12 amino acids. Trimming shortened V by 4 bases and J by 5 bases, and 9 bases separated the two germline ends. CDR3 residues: CASSSVFHEQYF. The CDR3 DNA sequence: TGTGCCAGCAGTTCCGTGTTCCACGAGCAGTACTTC.

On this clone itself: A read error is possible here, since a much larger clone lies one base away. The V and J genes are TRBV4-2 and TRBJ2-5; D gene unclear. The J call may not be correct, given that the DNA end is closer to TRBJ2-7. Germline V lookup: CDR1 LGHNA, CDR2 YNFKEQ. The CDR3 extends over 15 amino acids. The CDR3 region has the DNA TGTGCCAGCAGCCAGGGCTACTCAGAACTCTACGAGCAGTACTTC. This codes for CASSQGYSELYEQYF.

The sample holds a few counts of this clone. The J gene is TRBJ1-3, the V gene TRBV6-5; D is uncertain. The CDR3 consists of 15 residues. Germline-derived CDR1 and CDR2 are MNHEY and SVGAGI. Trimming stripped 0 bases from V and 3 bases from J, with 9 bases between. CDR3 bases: TGTGCCAGCAGTTACTCGATTGGGGATGGAAACACCATATATTTT. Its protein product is CASSYSIGDGNTIYF.

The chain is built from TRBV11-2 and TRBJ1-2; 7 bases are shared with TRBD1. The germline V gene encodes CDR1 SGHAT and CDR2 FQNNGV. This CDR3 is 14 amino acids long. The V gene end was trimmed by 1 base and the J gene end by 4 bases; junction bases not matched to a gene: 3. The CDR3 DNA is TGTGCCAGCAGCTTAGCAGGGGGGATCTATGGCTACACCTTC. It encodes CASSLAGGIYGYTF.

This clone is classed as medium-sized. In DNA form, the CDR3 reads TGTGCCAGCAGCTTAAAACAGCCTTTCAATCAGCCCCAGCATTTT. It yields the protein CASSLKQPFNQPQHF. The chain links TRBV5-8 to TRBJ1-5; the D is unclear. CDR1 and CDR2 (germline): SGHTS, YDEGEE. Between the trimmed V and J ends, which lost 2 bases and 3 bases, there was a span of 12 bases. The length of the CDR3 is 15 residues. Together with reference TRBV5-8 and TRBJ1-5, the CDR3 gives the full variable domain: EAGVTQSPTHLIKTRGQQATLRCSPISGHTSVYWYQQALGLGLQFLLWYDEGEERNRGNFPPRFSGRQFPNYSSELNVNALELEDSALYLCASSLKQPFNQPQHFGDGTRLSIL.

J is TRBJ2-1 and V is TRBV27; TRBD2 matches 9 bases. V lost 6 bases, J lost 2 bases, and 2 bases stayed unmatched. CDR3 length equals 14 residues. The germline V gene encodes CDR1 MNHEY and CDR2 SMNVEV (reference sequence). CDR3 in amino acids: CASSLAGAYNEQFF. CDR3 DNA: TGTGCCAGCAGCTTAGCGGGAGCCTACAATGAGCAGTTCTTC.

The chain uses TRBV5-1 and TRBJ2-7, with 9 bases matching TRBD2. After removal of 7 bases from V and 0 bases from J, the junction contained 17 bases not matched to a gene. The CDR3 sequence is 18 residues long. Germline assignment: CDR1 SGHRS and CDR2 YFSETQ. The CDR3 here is CASRPRVSGRFHSYEQYF. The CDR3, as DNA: TGCGCCAGCCGACCTCGGGTCAGCGGGAGGTTTCACTCCTACGAGCAGTACTTC.

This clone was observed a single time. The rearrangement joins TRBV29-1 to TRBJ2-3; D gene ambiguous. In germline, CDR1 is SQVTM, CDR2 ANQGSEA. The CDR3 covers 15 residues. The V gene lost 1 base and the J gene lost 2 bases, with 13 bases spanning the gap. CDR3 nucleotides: TGCAGCGTTGAAGCCCGGATGGCCTACACAGATACGCAGTATTTT. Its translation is CSVEARMAYTDTQYF.

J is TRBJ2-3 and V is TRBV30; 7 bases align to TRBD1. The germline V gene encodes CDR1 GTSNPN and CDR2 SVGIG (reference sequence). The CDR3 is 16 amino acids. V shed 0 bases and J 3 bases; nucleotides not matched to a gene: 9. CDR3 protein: CAWSVAPSRGTDTQYF. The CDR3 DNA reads TGTGCCTGGAGTGTAGCGCCATCCAGGGGGACAGATACGCAGTATTTT.